Detailed here is one T cell receptor (beta chain). Its antigen is still unknown. This record belongs to a study of response to subunit inactivated influenza vaccine. Regarding the study as a whole: Authors suggested that a seasonal influenza vaccination recruits few new T cells each time.

One entry per CDR3 protein results from TCRdb running MiXCR on the RT-PCR reads. Among 500,000 to 600,000 distinct CDR3 sequences listed, about 15% were seen once. Trimming left V 3 bases short and J 7 bases short, with 14 bases between. The CDR3 totals 14 residues. Germline CDR1 and CDR2: SGHRS and YFSETQ. The clonotype comes from a man aged 50 to 69 who received an inactivated influenza vaccine. The sequenced sample was CD4+ T cells sorted from PBMCs, obtained less than 30 months after vaccination. The gene calls are TRBV5-1 and TRBJ2-1; D gene unclear. CDR3 DNA sequence: TGCGCCAGCAGCTGGGCATCGGGTCCAAATGAGCAGTTCTTC. It codes for CASSWASGPNEQFF. Combining the CDR3 with reference TRBV5-1 and TRBJ2-1 gives the whole variable domain KAGVTQTPRYLIKTRGQQVTLSCSPISGHRSVSWYQQTPGQGLQFLFEYFSETQRNKGNFPGRFSGRQFSNSRSEMNVSTLELGDSALYLCASSWASGPNEQFFGPGTRLTVL.